This TCR beta chain was sequenced in a study of follicular helper T cells after annual influenza vaccination. This CDR3 region has 15 residues. Germline assignment: CDR1 SGHRS and CDR2 YFSETQ. Trimming stripped 2 bases from V and 4 bases from J, with 15 bases between. Time point in this sample: 2015-2016 season, 7 days after influenza vaccination. The protocol was immunoSEQ multiplex PCR, while the TCRdb copy is restricted to in-frame clones and leaves out a portion. The top ten clones hold over 1.1% of a sample with some 7,000 clones, roughly four fifths of them seen once. This chain uses TRBV5-1 with TRBJ1-1, with TRBD1 as a possible D gene (5 bases). The clonotype was recovered from an adult who received the influenza vaccine. The sequences come from CXCR5- memory CD4+ T cells sorted from blood, collected 7 days after influenza vaccination. CDR3 sequence: CASSFPTGGSTEAFF. The CDR3 DNA follows: TGCGCCAGCAGCTTCCCCACGGGGGGGAGCACTGAAGCTTTCTTT.